The sequence of this TCR beta chain was determined in a study of blood T cell repertoires in COVID-19. V lost 2 bases and J lost 0, with 17 bases in between. The CDR3 consists of 18 residues. The V gene's germline CDR1 is MNHEY and CDR2 SVGEGT. Clinical histories supplied by participants themselves formed the basis of cohort assignment. Sequencing was performed with immunoSEQ multiplex PCR; in TCRdb, only in-frame clones are kept and a portion is missing. The data show a few hundred thousand clones, 90% seen once. Sequencing was performed on PBMCs or T cells enriched from blood (not recorded which). The TCR sequence derives from a man aged 18 to 29 who had recovered from COVID-19. The genes are TRBV6-2 or TRBV6-3 and TRBJ1-5; possible D gene TRBD1, 5 bases. DNA for the CDR3: TGTGCCAGCAGTTACACGCACAGAGCAGGGTATAGCAATCAGCCCCAGCATTTT. It codes for CASSYTHRAGYSNQPQHF.